This TCR beta chain was sequenced during a study of T cell responses to AZD1222 COVID-19 vaccine. Study-level results: Of spike-specific TCRs, nearly half reportedly target regions left unmutated in variants. Most donors were white British and more were female, and clonal diversity was possibly underestimated. The study found vaccine-associated CD4 TCRs spanning spike, dominant at 160-218 and 743-854.

Germline lookup yields CDR1 MNHEY and CDR2 SMNVEV (reference sequence). The length of the CDR3 is 14 residues. V was cut by 3 bases and J by 10 bases, with 15 bases left in between. Remarks on this clone: Its cognate antigen is unknown.

Clones were sequenced by immunoSEQ multiplex PCR, and TCRdb holds only the in-frame ones, with some missing. The data hold 40,000 to 45,000 clones, with about 82% observed a single time. Sequencing used peripheral blood, obtained 28 days after the second dose of the MenACWY control vaccine. This chain joins TRBV27 and TRBJ1-4; no firm D call. The TCR comes from an adult who received the MenACWY meningococcal vaccine as a control. The CDR3 here is CASSFAATLGKLFF. The CDR3 nucleotides read TGTGCCAGCAGTTTTGCGGCCACCCTAGGAAAACTGTTTTTT. Full variable domain (remainder filled in from reference TRBV27 and TRBJ1-4): EAQVTQNPRYLITVTGKKLTVTCSQNMNHEYMSWYRQDPGLGLRQIYYSMNVEVTDKGDVPEGYKVSRKEKRNFPLILESPSPNQTSLYFCASSFAATLGKLFFGSGTQLSVL.